The 15 T cell receptor beta chains presented below share a single source sample, sequenced in a study of T cell responses to AZD1222 COVID-19 vaccine. The repertoire was sequenced with immunoSEQ multiplex PCR; TCRdb's copy has only in-frame clones and lacks some. Counted here are roughly 150,000 clones, approximately 89% occurring once; the ten biggest clones make up around 5%. The sample was peripheral blood, taken on day 0 of AZD1222 vaccination. Receptors originate from an adult in good health.

This sequence joins TRBV18 and TRBJ2-3; 9 bases are shared with TRBD1. There are 14 residues in the CDR3. Per germline, CDR1 KGHSH and CDR2 LQKENI. V shed 3 bases, J shed 6 bases, and the junction held 4 bases outside the gene matches. The CDR3 reads CASSPTGGGDTQYF. The CDR3 coding sequence is TGTGCCAGCTCACCGACAGGGGGAGGTGATACGCAGTATTTT.

The rearrangement joins TRBV27 to TRBJ1-2; D is possibly TRBD1 (6 bases). V lost 4 bases and J 0 bases, leaving 15 bases between the germline ends. Germline V lookup: CDR1 MNHEY, CDR2 SMNVEV (reference sequence). CDR3 length: 16 residues. The CDR3 loop reads CASSSAGVTPNYGYTF. CDR3 DNA: TGTGCCAGCAGTTCGGCAGGGGTTACCCCTAACTATGGCTACACCTTC.

The genes are TRBV6-5 and TRBJ1-1, with 7 nucleotides matching TRBD1. Germline lookup yields CDR1 MNHEY and CDR2 SVGAGI. J gave up 0 bases and V 4 bases, and 5 bases lay outside the gene matches. The CDR3 runs 15 residues. The CDR3 here is CASSSNRGMNTEAFF. Written as DNA, the CDR3 is TGTGCCAGCAGTTCTAACAGGGGAATGAACACTGAAGCTTTCTTT.

The chain joins TRBV28 to TRBJ1-5; the D gene is possibly TRBD1 (5 bases). There are 18 residues in the CDR3. V shed 5 bases and J shed 1 base, with 21 bases lying between them. Germline V CDR1 and CDR2: MDHEN, SYDVKM. The CDR3 DNA reads TGTGCCAGCAGTACCTACACTACCAGGGACCCAAGCAATCAGCCCCAGCATTTT. Protein: CASSTYTTRDPSNQPQHF.

The gene calls are TRBV15 and TRBJ1-2; 7 bases map to TRBD1. V trimming: 1 base; J trimming: 3 bases; junction bases outside the gene matches: 5. The germline V gene has CDR1 LNHNV and CDR2 YYDKDF (reference sequence). The CDR3 sequence is 15 residues long. In nucleotides, the CDR3 is TGTGCCACCAGCAGAGGAAGGGGGCAGTACTATGGCTACACCTTC. Translated, it gives CATSRGRGQYYGYTF.

The chain joins TRBV20-1 to TRBJ2-5; 7 nucleotides line up with TRBD1. The trim removed 6 bases at V and 5 bases at J, leaving 3 bases unmatched. The CDR3 consists of 11 residues. Germline loops: CDR1 DFQATT, CDR2 SNEGSKA (reference sequence). The CDR3 DNA sequence: TGCAGTGCGACCAGGGGGGAGACCCAGTACTTC. It translates to CSATRGETQYF.

The chain recombines TRBV28 with TRBJ1-2; D is unclear. The CDR3 extends over 13 amino acids. The V gene's germline CDR1 is MDHEN and CDR2 SYDVKM. Trimming left V 5 bases short and J 3 bases short, with 10 bases between. CDR3 loop: CASSVQPYYGYTF. CDR3 bases: TGTGCCAGCAGTGTACAGCCATACTATGGCTACACCTTC.

The rearrangement links TRBV5-6 to TRBJ2-7, with a possible D match to TRBD1 (6 bases). V gave up 6 bases and J gave up 0 bases, with 19 bases separating them. The CDR3 totals 16 residues. Germline CDR1 SGHDT, CDR2 YYEEEE. This CDR3 is CASMEVGGKSSYEQYF. CDR3 in DNA: TGTGCCAGCATGGAAGTTGGGGGCAAAAGCTCCTACGAGCAGTACTTC.

This clone occurred once. The J gene is TRBJ2-7, the V gene TRBV28; 9 bases match TRBD2. The CDR3 has 15 residues. Germline V gives CDR1 MDHEN, CDR2 SYDVKM. V gave up 5 bases and J gave up 1 base; unmatched junction bases: 6. The CDR3 here is CASSPLAGISYEQYF. In DNA form, the CDR3 reads TGTGCCAGCAGTCCTCTAGCGGGAATTTCCTACGAGCAGTACTTC.

This clone has a single count. The chain recombines TRBV28 with TRBJ1-2; 7 bases match TRBD1. The germline gives CDR1 MDHEN, CDR2 SYDVKM. The CDR3 is 15 amino acids. Trimming removed 7 bases from V and 0 bases from J; junction bases left unmatched: 8. CDR3 in amino acids: CASKFGDRTNYGYTF. The CDR3 bases are TGTGCCAGCAAGTTCGGGGACAGAACTAACTATGGCTACACCTTC.

The chain combines TRBV3-1 (or the pseudogene TRBV3-2) with TRBJ2-1, with D possibly being TRBD1 or TRBD2 (6 bases each). The V and J ends lost 0 bases and 10 bases respectively, with 16 bases between them. The CDR3 totals 15 residues. Germline loops: CDR1 LGHDT, CDR2 YNNKEL (reference sequence). DNA for the CDR3: TGTGCCAGCAGCCAAGATAGCAGCATAGGGGGGGAGCAGTTCTTC. This gives the protein CASSQDSSIGGEQFF.

This clone was seen a single time. The chain has TRBV18 and TRBJ1-4; 7 bases fit TRBD1. J lost 4 bases, V lost 3 bases, and 5 bases had no gene match. Germline V lookup: CDR1 KGHSH, CDR2 LQKENI. The CDR3 extends over 15 amino acids. The CDR3, as DNA: TGTGCCAGCTCACCCCCTGGACAGGATAATGAAAAACTGTTTTTT. This sequence encodes CASSPPGQDNEKLFF.

This chain uses TRBV5-5 with TRBJ2-7; D might be TRBD2 (6 bases). Trimming took off 0 bases at V and 5 bases at J, with 24 bases between the two ends. Per the germline V gene, CDR1 is SGHKS and CDR2 is YYEKEE (reference sequence). The CDR3 contains 18 residues. The CDR3: CASSLGIFGGPPIDEQYF. Here the CDR3 DNA reads TGTGCCAGCAGCTTGGGGATATTTGGAGGGCCTCCAATAGACGAGCAGTACTTC.

The chain employs TRBV6-5 and TRBJ1-1, with 9 bases identical to TRBD1. The CDR3 sequence is 14 residues long. Germline V lookup: CDR1 MNHEY, CDR2 SVGAGI. The ends lost 7 bases at V and 7 bases at J; junction bases unmatched: 10. Here the CDR3 reads CASIPQGAVNEAFF. The CDR3 bases are TGTGCCAGCATTCCACAGGGGGCGGTCAATGAAGCTTTCTTT.

This clone was detected once. The chain has TRBV5-4 and TRBJ2-1; 8 nucleotides match TRBD2. The CDR3 loop spans 15 amino acids. Per germline, CDR1 SGHNT and CDR2 YYREEE (reference sequence). The V and J ends lost 1 base and 4 bases, in that order; junction bases with no gene match: 4. The CDR3 is CASSLRASGYNEQFF. CDR3 DNA sequence: TGTGCCAGCAGCTTGCGGGCTAGCGGGTACAATGAGCAGTTCTTC.